This T cell receptor beta chain emerged from a study of shared clonotypes between healthy human individuals. Study findings and constraints: The expectation was that sequencing depth would affect clonotype sharing among donors. Generally, estimated richness proved larger in naive subsets than it did in memory subsets.

Samples underwent the assay at deep level. TCRdb's copy holds only in-frame clones and misses some; the assay was immunoSEQ multiplex PCR. In the table there are more than 550,000 clones, around 90% of which are singletons. The germline V gene encodes CDR1 LGHNT and CDR2 FRNRAP. This CDR3 contains 16 residues. The V and J ends lost 2 bases and 7 bases respectively, with 20 bases between them. Notes on this clone: Its target is not known.

The sequence came from a man aged 18 to 29 in good health. Some clones in this sample may be carry-over from other donors' samples. The sequencing sample was made of memory CD8+ T cells from PBMCs. Subset in this sample: CD45RO+ cells pooled with CCR7-negative TemRA cells. The V and J genes are TRBV12-5 and TRBJ1-2, with D unresolved. CDR3: CASGLSPEGLVSGYTF. CDR3 bases: TGTGCTAGTGGTTTGTCCCCAGAAGGTTTAGTAAGTGGCTACACCTTC.